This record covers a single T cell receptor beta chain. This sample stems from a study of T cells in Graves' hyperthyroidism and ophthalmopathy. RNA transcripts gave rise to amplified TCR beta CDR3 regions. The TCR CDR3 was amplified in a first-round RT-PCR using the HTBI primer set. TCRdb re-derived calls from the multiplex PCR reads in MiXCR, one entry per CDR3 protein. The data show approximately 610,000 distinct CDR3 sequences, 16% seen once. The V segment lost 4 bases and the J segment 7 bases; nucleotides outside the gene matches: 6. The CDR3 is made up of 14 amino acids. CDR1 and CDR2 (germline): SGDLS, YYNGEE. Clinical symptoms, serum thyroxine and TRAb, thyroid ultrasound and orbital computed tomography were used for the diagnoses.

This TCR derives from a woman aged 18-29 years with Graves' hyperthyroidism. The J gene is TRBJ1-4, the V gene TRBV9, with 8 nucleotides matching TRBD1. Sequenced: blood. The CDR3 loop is CASSPYTGGEKLFF. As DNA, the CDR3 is TGTGCCAGCAGCCCTTATACAGGGGGTGAAAAACTGTTTTTT.